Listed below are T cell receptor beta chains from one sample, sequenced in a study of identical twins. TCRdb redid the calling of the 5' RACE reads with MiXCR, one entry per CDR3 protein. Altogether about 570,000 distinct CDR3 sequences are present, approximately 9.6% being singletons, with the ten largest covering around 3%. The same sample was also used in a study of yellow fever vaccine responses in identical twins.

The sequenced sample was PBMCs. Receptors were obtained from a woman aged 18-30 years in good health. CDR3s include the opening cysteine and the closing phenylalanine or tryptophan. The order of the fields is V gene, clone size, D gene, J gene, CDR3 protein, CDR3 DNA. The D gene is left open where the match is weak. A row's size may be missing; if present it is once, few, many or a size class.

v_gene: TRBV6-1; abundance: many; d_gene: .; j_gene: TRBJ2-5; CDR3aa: CASSEALGSMETQYF; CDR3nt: TGTGCCAGCAGTGAAGCGCTCGGGAGCATGGAGACCCAGTACTTC
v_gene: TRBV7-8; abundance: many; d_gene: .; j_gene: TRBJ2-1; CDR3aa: CASSLSVSGYNEQFF; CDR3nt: TGTGCCAGCAGCTTATCGGTTAGCGGCTACAATGAGCAGTTCTTC
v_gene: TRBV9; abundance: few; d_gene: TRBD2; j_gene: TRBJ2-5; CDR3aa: CASSVALSGGTQYF; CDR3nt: TGTGCCAGCAGCGTAGCGTTGAGCGGGGGGACCCAGTACTTC
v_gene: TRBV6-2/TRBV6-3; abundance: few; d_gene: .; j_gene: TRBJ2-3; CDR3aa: CASTAWRGTDTQYF; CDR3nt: TGTGCCAGCACCGCCTGGCGGGGAACAGATACGCAGTATTTT
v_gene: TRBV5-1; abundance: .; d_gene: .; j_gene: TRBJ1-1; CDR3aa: CASADSYTEAFF; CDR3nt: TGCGCCAGCGCGGACAGTTACACTGAAGCTTTCTTT
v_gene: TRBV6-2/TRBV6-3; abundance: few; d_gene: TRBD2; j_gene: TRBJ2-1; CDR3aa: CARTPGGSAYNEQFF; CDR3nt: TGTGCCAGAACCCCGGGAGGAAGCGCCTACAATGAGCAGTTCTTC
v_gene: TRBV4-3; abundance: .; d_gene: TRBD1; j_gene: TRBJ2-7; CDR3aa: CASSQEGQDRVHEQYF; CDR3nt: TGCGCCAGCAGCCAAGAGGGGCAGGACAGGGTTCACGAGCAGTACTTC
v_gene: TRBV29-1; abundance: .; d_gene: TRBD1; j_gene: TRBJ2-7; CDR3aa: CSVEDLGTVRF; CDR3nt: TGCAGCGTTGAAGATTTGGGGACAGTGCGGTTC
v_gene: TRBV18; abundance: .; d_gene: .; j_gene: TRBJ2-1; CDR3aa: CASSPRVWDEQFF; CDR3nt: TGTGCCAGCTCACCACGGGTCTGGGATGAGCAGTTCTTC
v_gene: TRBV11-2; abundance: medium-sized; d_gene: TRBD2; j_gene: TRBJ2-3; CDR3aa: CASSLELAGVGTDTQYF; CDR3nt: TGTGCCAGCAGCTTAGAACTAGCGGGAGTCGGCACAGATACGCAGTATTTT
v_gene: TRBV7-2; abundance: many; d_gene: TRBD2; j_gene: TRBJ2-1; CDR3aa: CASSNGLANNEQFF; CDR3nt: TGTGCCAGCAGCAACGGACTAGCGAACAATGAGCAGTTCTTC
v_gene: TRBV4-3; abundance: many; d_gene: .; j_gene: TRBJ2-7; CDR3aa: CASSQEDGSSYEQYF; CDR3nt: TGCGCCAGCAGCCAAGAAGACGGGAGCTCCTACGAGCAGTACTTC
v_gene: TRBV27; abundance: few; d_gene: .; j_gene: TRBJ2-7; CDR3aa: CASSTQGQREQYF; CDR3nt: TGTGCCAGCAGTACACAGGGCCAGAGGGAGCAGTACTTC
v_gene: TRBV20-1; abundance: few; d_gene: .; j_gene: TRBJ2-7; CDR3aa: CSASSRRLSSYEQYF; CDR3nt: TGCAGTGCAAGTTCGCGACGGTTGAGCTCCTACGAGCAGTACTTC
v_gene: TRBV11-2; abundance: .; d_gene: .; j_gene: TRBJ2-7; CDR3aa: CASSMEGNIKYYEQYF; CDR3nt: TGTGCCAGCAGTATGGAAGGCAATATAAAATACTACGAGCAGTACTTC
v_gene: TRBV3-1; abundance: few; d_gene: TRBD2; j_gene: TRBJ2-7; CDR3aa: CASSQDTSGGPHSREQYF; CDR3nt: TGTGCCAGCAGCCAAGATACTAGCGGGGGCCCCCATTCCCGCGAGCAGTACTTC